The next 26 T cell receptor beta chains were all read from a single sample in a study of follicular helper T cells after annual influenza vaccination. Libraries were prepared by immunoSEQ multiplex PCR; TCRdb keeps only in-frame clonotypes and omits some of them. The table has approximately 6,100 clones, almost 85% seen once. Stated time point: 2015-2016 season, pre-vaccination. Sample: CXCR5+ CD38- circulating T follicular helper cells from blood, taken on the day of influenza vaccination. The subset: circulating Tfh, non-naive CD4+CXCR5+PD-1+ (ICOS+CD38+ or ICOS-CD38-). These receptors were collected from an adult who received the influenza vaccine.

The chain links TRBV19 to TRBJ2-1; 12 nucleotides match TRBD2. CDR1 is LNHDA and CDR2 is SQIVND in the germline V gene (reference sequence). V shed 3 bases, J shed 5 bases, and the junction held 8 bases outside the gene matches. The CDR3 is 17 residues long. CDR3 sequence reads: CASSIRTSGTLNNEQFF. Written as DNA, the CDR3 is TGTGCCAGTAGTATTAGGACTAGCGGGACCCTGAACAATGAGCAGTTCTTC.

This clone has just one count. This chain uses TRBV6-1 with TRBJ1-5; D is uncertain. The germline V and J ends were trimmed by 4 bases and 4 bases, with 8 bases remaining between them. CDR1 and CDR2 from the germline V gene are MNHNS and SASEGT. The CDR3 extends over 13 amino acids. The CDR3 reads CASSVGRNQPQHF. CDR3 nucleotide sequence: TGTGCCAGCAGTGTGGGTCGTAATCAGCCCCAGCATTTT.

This clone was seen once. The rearrangement joins TRBV28 to TRBJ2-3; 7 bases are shared with TRBD2. V dropped 3 bases and J dropped 3; count of bases not matched to a gene: 9. CDR3 size: 16 residues. In germline, CDR1 is MDHEN, CDR2 SYDVKM. CDR3 sequence reads: CASSLPGEGYTDTQYF. CDR3 DNA sequence: TGTGCCAGCAGTTTGCCGGGGGAGGGATATACAGATACGCAGTATTTT. The entire variable domain, with the rest obtained from reference TRBV28 and TRBJ2-3, is as follows: DVKVTQSSRYLVKRTGEKVFLECVQDMDHENMFWYRQDPGLGLRLIYFSYDVKMKEKGDIPEGYSVSREKKERFSLILESASTNQTSMYLCASSLPGEGYTDTQYFGPGTRLTVL.

In DNA form, the CDR3 reads TGTGCCAGCAGCTTAGTGGCTGCAGATACGCAGTATTTT. Translation gives CASSLVAADTQYF. The chain joins TRBV7-2 to TRBJ2-3; no definite D call. CDR1 is SGHTA and CDR2 is FQGNSA in the germline V gene. Trimming took 1 base from V and 4 from J, leaving 6 bases between them. This CDR3 is built from 13 residues.

The J gene is TRBJ2-7, the V gene TRBV9; 9 bases align to TRBD1. V lost 3 bases to trimming and J lost 6 bases; unmatched junction nucleotides: 10. The CDR3 consists of 15 residues. Germline V gives CDR1 SGDLS, CDR2 YYNGEE. The CDR3, as DNA: TGTGCCAGCAGCGCCAACCGGGACAGGGTGGCCGAGCAGTACTTC. Its translation: CASSANRDRVAEQYF. The full variable domain, in which reference TRBV9 and TRBJ2-7 provide the parts outside the CDR3, is DSGVTQTPKHLITATGQRVTLRCSPRSGDLSVYWYQQSLDQGLQFLIQYYNGEERAKGNILERFSAQQFPDLHSELNLSSLELGDSALYFCASSANRDRVAEQYFGPGTRLTVT.

The rearrangement links TRBV6-6 to TRBJ2-7; 10 nucleotides line up with TRBD1. Germline CDR1 and CDR2: MNHNY and SVGAGI (reference sequence). CDR3 length equals 14 residues. Trimming removed 6 bases from V and 5 bases from J; junction bases left unmatched: 7. CDR3 amino acids: CASRRQGARDEQYF. The CDR3 DNA follows: TGTGCCAGCAGGAGACAGGGGGCGCGGGACGAGCAGTACTTC.

This clone was counted once. V and J are TRBV5-4 and TRBJ2-3; D remains ambiguous. This CDR3 has 16 amino acids. V was clipped by 4 bases and J by 3 bases, with 18 bases between them. Germline CDR1 SGHNT, CDR2 YYREEE (reference sequence). DNA of the CDR3: TGTGCCAGCAGCCTTGGCGGCGCACATACTACAGATACGCAGTATTTT. Protein product: CASSLGGAHTTDTQYF.

This sequence joins TRBV7-2 and TRBJ1-5, with 7 nucleotides matching TRBD1. The CDR3 is 15 residues long. The V gene's germline CDR1 is SGHTA and CDR2 FQGNSA. The J segment lost 5 bases and the V segment lost 5 bases, leaving 9 bases of the junction unmatched. The DNA of the CDR3 is TGTGCCAGCAGCCGCCGGGACAGTTGGGATCAGCCCCAGCATTTT. Translated: CASSRRDSWDQPQHF.

The J gene is TRBJ2-2, the V gene TRBV29-1, with D perhaps matching TRBD1 (8 bases). The V gene's germline CDR1 is SQVTM and CDR2 ANQGSEA. The CDR3 sequence is 13 residues long. The V end was cut by 8 bases, the J end by 7 bases, with 17 bases between. The CDR3 DNA reads as TGCAGCTCGATTACAGGGGGGGTCGGGGAGCTGTTTTTT. Translation gives CSSITGGVGELFF.

This sequence joins TRBV28 and TRBJ2-5, with no clear D. The V end was cut by 6 bases, the J end by 5 bases, with 10 bases between. The CDR3 covers 12 residues. CDR1 and CDR2 from the germline V gene are MDHEN and SYDVKM. The CDR3 loop reads CASRASEETQYF. The CDR3 bases are TGTGCCAGCAGGGCCTCCGAGGAGACCCAGTACTTC.

V and J are TRBV7-3 and TRBJ2-5; TRBD2 agrees at 8 bases. In germline, CDR1 is SGHTA, CDR2 FQGTGA. V shed 2 bases, J shed 5 bases, and the junction held 7 bases outside the gene matches. CDR3 size: 15 residues. CDR3 amino acids: CASSLAGTSYETQYF. For the CDR3, the DNA is TGTGCCAGCAGCTTAGCCGGGACTAGTTATGAGACCCAGTACTTC.

This clone was observed a handful of times. CDR3 sequence: CASSSLSGEGGELFF. The DNA for the CDR3 is TGTGCCAGCAGCTCCCTCAGTGGAGAGGGCGGGGAGCTGTTTTTT. This chain links TRBV11-2 with TRBJ2-2; D is possibly TRBD2 (5 bases). The CDR3 is 15 residues long. The V end was cut by 4 bases, the J end by 7 bases, with 16 bases between. The germline V gene has CDR1 SGHAT and CDR2 FQNNGV.

The chain couples TRBV15 to TRBJ2-2, with 8 bases aligning to TRBD1. CDR1 and CDR2 (germline): LNHNV, YYDKDF (reference sequence). V gave up 5 bases and J gave up 4 bases; unmatched junction bases: 9. The CDR3 runs to 16 residues. CDR3 sequence reads: CATSGLPTGGTGELFF. CDR3 bases: TGTGCCACCAGCGGACTCCCCACAGGGGGCACCGGGGAGCTGTTTTTT.

DNA of the CDR3: TGTGCCAGCAGCTTAACTTCATCCACGCAGTATTTT. Translation: CASSLTSSTQYF. V and J are TRBV13 and TRBJ2-3, with D hard to call. The CDR3 has 12 amino acids. V was cut by 2 bases and J by 9 bases, with 9 bases left in between. Germline CDR1 is PRHDT and CDR2 is FYEKMQ (reference sequence).

V is TRBV29-1 and J is TRBJ2-2; possible D gene TRBD1, 5 bases. CDR3 length equals 13 residues. The germline V gene encodes CDR1 SQVTM and CDR2 ANQGSEA. V was pared by 6 bases and J by 0 bases, with 8 bases between. CDR3 coding DNA: TGCAGCGTCAGGGATCCGAACACCGGGGAGCTGTTTTTT. As protein: CSVRDPNTGELFF.

In this sample, this clone turned up once. V gene TRBV5-1 combines with J gene TRBJ2-7, with TRBD2 matching 7 bases. The CDR3 totals 15 residues. Germline CDR1 and CDR2: SGHRS and YFSETQ. J gave up 2 bases and V 4 bases, and 9 bases lay outside the gene matches. The CDR3 loop reads CASSPSGGGAYEQYF. The DNA of the CDR3 is TGCGCCAGCAGCCCCTCAGGCGGGGGAGCCTACGAGCAGTACTTC.

V is TRBV11-2 and J is TRBJ1-5; D gene uncertain. Germline V CDR1 and CDR2: SGHAT, FQNNGV. Between the trimmed V and J ends, which lost 4 bases and 0 bases, there was a span of 7 bases. This CDR3 region has 14 residues. CDR3 amino acids: CASSSINSNQPQHF. For the CDR3, the DNA is TGTGCCAGCAGCTCTATTAATAGCAATCAGCCCCAGCATTTT.

This chain uses TRBV5-1 with TRBJ1-4; 11 bases line up with TRBD1. CDR1 is SGHRS and CDR2 is YFSETQ in the germline V gene. CDR3 length equals 17 residues. Unmatched junction bases numbered 5, after V lost 1 base and J lost 3 bases. CDR3 region: CASSLLGQGGANEKLFF. The DNA of the CDR3 is TGCGCCAGCAGCTTGTTGGGACAGGGGGGCGCTAATGAAAAACTGTTTTTT. Full variable domain (missing parts from reference TRBV5-1 and TRBJ1-4): KAGVTQTPRYLIKTRGQQVTLSCSPISGHRSVSWYQQTPGQGLQFLFEYFSETQRNKGNFPGRFSGRQFSNSRSEMNVSTLELGDSALYLCASSLLGQGGANEKLFFGSGTQLSVL.

The gene calls are TRBV30 and TRBJ2-6; no clear D. V was cut by 2 bases and J by 4 bases, with 9 bases left in between. There are 14 residues in the CDR3. The V gene's germline CDR1 is GTSNPN and CDR2 SVGIG (reference sequence). Here the CDR3 reads CAWSIGGGANVLTF. In nucleotides, the CDR3 is TGTGCCTGGAGTATCGGTGGAGGGGCCAACGTCCTGACTTTC.

The chain uses TRBV4-2 and TRBJ2-3, with TRBD1 matching 8 bases. After removal of 4 bases from V and 2 bases from J, the junction contained 5 bases not matched to a gene. This CDR3 has 15 residues. Germline assignment: CDR1 LGHNA and CDR2 YNFKEQ. In nucleotides, the CDR3 is TGTGCCAGCAGCCTTAGGACAGGGACCACAGATACGCAGTATTTT. Translating gives CASSLRTGTTDTQYF.

This chain joins TRBV7-8 and TRBJ1-5; 7 nucleotides match TRBD1. The CDR3 totals 14 residues. Germline CDR1 and CDR2: SGHVS and FQNEAQ. V was clipped by 5 bases and J by 6 bases; unmatched bases: 7. This CDR3 reads CASSGGQASQPQHF. CDR3 DNA: TGTGCCAGCAGCGGAGGACAGGCCAGTCAGCCCCAGCATTTT. The whole variable domain, filled in from reference TRBV7-8 and TRBJ1-5, reads GAGVSQSPRYKVAKRGQDVALRCDPISGHVSLFWYQQALGQGPEFLTYFQNEAQLDKSGLPSDRFFAERPEGSVSTLKIQRTQQEDSAVYLCASSGGQASQPQHFGDGTRLSIL.

V and J are TRBV19 and TRBJ2-1; 8 bases line up with TRBD1. The CDR3 spans 14 residues. V was pared by 5 bases and J by 6 bases, with 6 bases of the junction left unmatched. The germline gives CDR1 LNHDA, CDR2 SQIVND (reference sequence). The CDR3 sequence is CASSPGQAVNEQFF. Written as DNA, the CDR3 is TGTGCCAGTAGTCCGGGACAGGCTGTCAATGAGCAGTTCTTC.

This clone was counted only a few times. The chain combines TRBV5-4 with TRBJ1-2, with 9 bases matching TRBD1. Germline CDR1 and CDR2: SGHNT and YYREEE (reference sequence). The CDR3 loop spans 14 amino acids. J was trimmed by 6 bases and V by 5 bases; bases with no gene match: 8. CDR3 DNA: TGTGCCAGCAGACAAACAGGGGGCGCGGATGGCTACACCTTC. This gives the protein CASRQTGGADGYTF.

The chain has TRBV6-6 and TRBJ1-2, with 7 bases identical to TRBD1. Per the germline V gene, CDR1 is MNHNY and CDR2 is SVGAGI (reference sequence). Trimming took 3 bases from V and 2 from J; bases not matched to a gene: 3. The CDR3 is made up of 14 amino acids. The CDR3 DNA sequence: TGTGCCAGCAGTTATCCGGGACAGAACTATGGCTACACCTTC. As protein: CASSYPGQNYGYTF.

V gene TRBV7-6 combines with J gene TRBJ2-3, with D hard to call. V lost 1 base to trimming and J lost 5 bases, with 4 bases between them. Per the germline V gene, CDR1 is SGHVS and CDR2 is FNYEAQ. This CDR3 spans 12 amino acids. CDR3 amino acids: CASSLGRDTQYF. CDR3 sequence (DNA): TGTGCCAGCAGCTTAGGTAGAGATACGCAGTATTTT. The full variable domain, rest sourced from reference TRBV7-6 and TRBJ2-3, is GAGVSQSPRYKVTKRGQDVALRCDPISGHVSLYWYRQALGQGPEFLTYFNYEAQQDKSGLPNDRFSAERPEGSISTLTIQRTEQRDSAMYRCASSLGRDTQYFGPGTRLTVL.

This chain joins TRBV7-8 and TRBJ2-7; D not resolved. Germline lookup yields CDR1 SGHVS and CDR2 FQNEAQ. The CDR3 length is 15 residues. V lost 4 bases, J lost 0 bases, and 13 bases lay in between. CDR3 loop: CASSSRRFSSYEQYF. The DNA of the CDR3 is TGTGCCAGCAGCTCCAGGCGTTTTAGCTCCTACGAGCAGTACTTC.